The 27 T cell receptor beta chains below all came from one sample that was sequenced in a study of T cell responses to AZD1222 COVID-19 vaccine. Generated by immunoSEQ multiplex PCR, the TCRdb table keeps only in-frame clones and is missing some. The repertoire includes under 150,000 clones, about 91% of them detected once, and approximately 2.8% sits in the top ten. This sample comprised peripheral blood, obtained on day 0 of AZD1222 vaccination. These TCRs come from an adult in good health.

The V gene is TRBV27, the J gene TRBJ1-6; 8 bases line up with TRBD1. The V gene end was trimmed by 3 bases and the J gene end by 6 bases; junction bases not matched to a gene: 7. The CDR3 runs 16 residues. Germline values: CDR1 MNHEY, CDR2 SMNVEV (reference sequence). The CDR3 loop is CASSFSTDRGNSPLHF. The CDR3 nucleotides read TGTGCCAGCAGTTTCTCAACAGACAGGGGTAATTCACCCCTCCACTTT.

V usage is TRBV29-1 and J usage is TRBJ1-6; a weak D match, TRBD1 (5 bases). CDR1 SQVTM and CDR2 ANQGSEA come from the germline V gene. Trimming pared 4 bases from V and 10 bases from J, leaving 14 bases between. CDR3 length: 13 residues. CDR3 bases: TGCAGCGTTGGCATGGGGCCTGGGTCACCCCTCCACTTT. This translates into CSVGMGPGSPLHF. Together with reference TRBV29-1 and TRBJ1-6, the CDR3 gives the full variable domain: SAVISQKPSRDICQRGTSLTIQCQVDSQVTMMFWYRQQPGQSLTLIATANQGSEATYESGFVIDKFPISRPNLTFSTLTVSNMSPEDSSIYLCSVGMGPGSPLHFGNGTRLTVT.

The chain combines TRBV7-8 with TRBJ2-2, with 14 bases lining up with TRBD2. Germline-derived CDR1 and CDR2 are SGHVS and FQNEAQ. The ends lost 4 bases at V and 4 bases at J; junction bases unmatched: 5. There are 17 residues in the CDR3. The CDR3 reads CASSSSGLAGATGELFF. In DNA form, the CDR3 reads TGTGCCAGCAGCTCTTCGGGACTAGCGGGGGCCACCGGGGAGCTGTTTTTT.

The chain links TRBV15 to TRBJ2-7; no definite D call. Trimming took 2 bases from V and 6 from J, leaving 8 bases between them. The CDR3 runs 12 residues. The germline CDR1 and CDR2 sequences are LNHNV and YYDKDF (reference sequence). The CDR3 reads CATSRSPREQYF. CDR3 coding DNA: TGTGCCACCAGCAGAAGCCCTCGCGAGCAGTACTTC. The whole variable domain, remainder taken from reference TRBV15 and TRBJ2-7, is DAMVIQNPRYQVTQFGKPVTLSCSQTLNHNVMYWYQQKSSQAPKLLFHYYDKDFNNEADTPDNFQSRRPNTSFCFLDIRSPGLGDTAMYLCATSRSPREQYFGPGTRLTVT.

This chain uses TRBV6-6 with TRBJ1-4; D unresolved. This CDR3 is 14 amino acids long. Trimming pared 3 bases from V and 0 bases from J, leaving 5 bases between. Germline V gene sequence: CDR1 MNHNY, CDR2 SVGAGI (reference sequence). The CDR3 reads CASSYTATNEKLFF. The CDR3 DNA reads TGTGCCAGCAGTTATACCGCAACTAATGAAAAACTGTTTTTT.

This chain links TRBV10-3 with TRBJ2-1; maybe TRBD2 (5 bases). V was clipped by 0 bases and J by 8 bases, with 17 bases between them. The CDR3 runs 16 residues. CDR1 and CDR2 (germline): ENHRY, SYGVKD. The CDR3 nucleotides are TGTGCCATCAGTGAGTCCCCTAGCCACGCGGTCTATGAGCAGTTCTTC. The encoded protein is CAISESPSHAVYEQFF.

This sequence joins TRBV5-1 and TRBJ2-5; the D gene is possibly TRBD1 (6 bases). This CDR3 is 14 amino acids long. Germline V gene lookup returns CDR1 SGHRS and CDR2 YFSETQ. V was cut by 0 bases and J by 2 bases, with 8 bases left in between. CDR3 sequence reads: CASSLDQGQETQYF. CDR3 nucleotide sequence: TGCGCCAGCAGCTTGGACCAGGGGCAAGAGACCCAGTACTTC.

The V and J genes are TRBV30 and TRBJ2-1, with 8 bases aligning to TRBD2. The CDR3 is 13 residues long. J gave up 6 bases and V 2 bases, and 3 bases lay outside the gene matches. Germline values: CDR1 GTSNPN, CDR2 SVGIG (reference sequence). The CDR3 DNA sequence: TGTGCCTGGAGTTCGGGAGGGGGCAATGAGCAGTTCTTC. Its translation: CAWSSGGGNEQFF.

This clone was recorded a few times. This rearrangement joins TRBV5-8 to TRBJ1-3; no clear D gene. V lost 2 bases to trimming and J lost 11 bases, with 11 bases between them. This CDR3 comprises 12 residues. Germline CDR1 SGHTS, CDR2 YDEGEE. The CDR3 DNA reads as TGTGCCAGCAGCTTTCGGTATGCCGCCATATATTTT. Protein sequence: CASSFRYAAIYF.

V usage is TRBV5-8 and J usage is TRBJ2-7, with TRBD1 matching 9 bases. The CDR3 is 16 residues long. From germline, CDR1 is SGHTS and CDR2 YDEGEE. V dropped 0 bases and J dropped 7; count of bases not matched to a gene: 11. The chain's CDR3 is CASSLGDREYTKEQYF. CDR3 DNA: TGTGCCAGCAGCTTGGGGGACAGGGAATATACGAAGGAGCAGTACTTC.

J is TRBJ1-1 and V is TRBV6-4, with a weak D call TRBD1 (6 bases). This CDR3 contains 14 residues. The V end lost 5 bases, the J end lost 0 bases, and 10 bases lay between the germline ends. Per germline, CDR1 MRHNA and CDR2 SNTAGT. The CDR3 DNA is TGTGCCAGCAGTATGGACAGACTGAACACTGAAGCTTTCTTT. Translation: CASSMDRLNTEAFF.

The chain employs TRBV9 and TRBJ2-1, with 7 bases identical to TRBD2. There are 16 residues in the CDR3. V lost 4 bases, J lost 0 bases, and 7 bases stayed unmatched. CDR1 and CDR2 (germline): SGDLS, YYNGEE. Here the CDR3 reads CASSLTSRGSYNEQFF. The CDR3 DNA sequence: TGTGCCAGCAGCTTGACTAGCAGAGGCTCCTACAATGAGCAGTTCTTC.

This chain uses TRBV4-3 with TRBJ2-3; 8 bases line up with TRBD1. Germline V CDR1 and CDR2: LGHNA, YSLEER. With V trimmed by 3 bases and J by 3 bases, 8 bases remained unmatched. The CDR3 runs to 16 residues. The CDR3 sequence is CASSQNRQGMTDTQYF. The CDR3 bases are TGCGCCAGCAGCCAGAACAGACAGGGGATGACAGATACGCAGTATTTT.

This chain uses TRBV2 with TRBJ2-7; 9 bases are shared with TRBD2. From germline, CDR1 is SNHLY and CDR2 FYNNEI. J gave up 0 bases and V 6 bases, and 12 bases lay outside the gene matches. This CDR3 comprises 17 residues. CDR3 DNA: TGTGCCAGCAGCGGAGACAGGAGACTAGCGGACTCCTACGAGCAGTACTTC. As protein: CASSGDRRLADSYEQYF.

CDR3 coding DNA: TGTGCCAGCAGGTTAAGGGAAGGTACAGGAAACACCATATATTTT. Protein: CASRLREGTGNTIYF. The chain carries TRBV6-5 and TRBJ1-3; no reliable D call. Germline values: CDR1 MNHEY, CDR2 SVGAGI. Trimming cost V 6 bases and J 4 bases, with 16 bases left between them. The CDR3 sequence is 15 residues long.

The gene calls are TRBV4-3 and TRBJ2-1, with D unresolved. The V end lost 1 base, the J end lost 1 base, and 8 bases lay between the germline ends. The CDR3 extends over 15 amino acids. Looked up from germline, CDR1 is LGHNA and CDR2 is YSLEER. The CDR3 DNA reads as TGCGCCAGCAGCCAAGGCTTGTTTTCCTACAATGAGCAGTTCTTC. Translation: CASSQGLFSYNEQFF.

The chain carries TRBV7-9 and TRBJ1-3; 8 bases fit TRBD1. The CDR3 spans 18 residues. Germline CDR1 reads SEHNR; CDR2 reads FQNEAQ (reference sequence). V trimming: 3 bases; J trimming: 4 bases; junction bases outside the gene matches: 14. CDR3 loop: CASSFHRLTGGEGNTIYF. The CDR3 DNA reads as TGTGCCAGCAGCTTCCACCGCCTTACAGGGGGTGAAGGAAACACCATATATTTT.

This chain connects TRBV5-4 to TRBJ1-2; possibly TRBD1 for D (5 bases). CDR1 and CDR2 (germline): SGHNT, YYREEE (reference sequence). This CDR3 spans 14 amino acids. V was shortened by 4 bases and J by 0 bases, with 10 bases between the two germline ends. The CDR3 region is CASSRWGANYGYTF. The CDR3 DNA is TGTGCCAGCAGCCGTTGGGGGGCTAACTATGGCTACACCTTC. The variable domain in full, with the rest retrieved from reference TRBV5-4 and TRBJ1-2, is ETGVTQSPTHLIKTRGQQVTLRCSSQSGHNTVSWYQQALGQGPQFIFQYYREEENGRGNFPPRFSGLQFPNYSSELNVNALELDDSALYLCASSRWGANYGYTFGSGTRLTVV.

V is TRBV19 and J is TRBJ1-1; TRBD1 aligns across 7 bases. The CDR3 has 13 amino acids. CDR1 LNHDA and CDR2 SQIVND come from the germline V gene (reference sequence). Losses at the gene ends were 6 bases for V and 5 bases for J; bases not matched to a gene: 6. CDR3 amino acids: CASSLRGLTEAFF. The CDR3 DNA sequence: TGTGCCAGTAGCCTGAGGGGGCTAACTGAAGCTTTCTTT.

The rearrangement joins TRBV7-9 to TRBJ2-5, with D possibly being TRBD2 (5 bases). V was trimmed by 1 base and J by 7 bases, leaving 13 bases between them. Germline assignment: CDR1 SEHNR and CDR2 FQNEAQ (reference sequence). The length of the CDR3 is 14 residues. The CDR3 nucleotides read TGTGCCAGCAGCTTAGAAGAGTCCCGGGGGACCCAGTACTTC. It is translated as CASSLEESRGTQYF.

The genes are TRBV9 and TRBJ1-1; D is unclear. Germline CDR1 is SGDLS and CDR2 is YYNGEE. V was pared by 3 bases and J by 4 bases, with 7 bases between. The CDR3 spans 12 residues. CDR3 sequence: CASSAPSTEAFF. CDR3 DNA: TGTGCCAGCAGCGCTCCGAGCACTGAAGCTTTCTTT.

The chain is built from TRBV6-4 and TRBJ2-1; D gene uncertain. CDR3 length: 14 residues. V was cut by 2 bases and J by 0 bases, with 5 bases left in between. Germline lookup yields CDR1 MRHNA and CDR2 SNTAGT. The CDR3 DNA is TGTGCCAGCAGTGACACTATCTCCTACAATGAGCAGTTCTTC. It specifies CASSDTISYNEQFF.

V usage is TRBV28 and J usage is TRBJ2-2; the match to TRBD2 covers 10 bases. V lost 1 base to trimming and J lost 4 bases; unmatched junction nucleotides: 9. The CDR3 has 18 amino acids. In germline, CDR1 is MDHEN, CDR2 SYDVKM. CDR3 coding DNA: TGTGCCAGCAGTTTATATCTAGCGGGAGTTTCCCCCACCGGGGAGCTGTTTTTT. It is translated as CASSLYLAGVSPTGELFF.

The chain uses TRBV9 and TRBJ1-1, with D perhaps TRBD1 (5 bases). The CDR3 runs 14 residues. CDR1 is SGDLS, CDR2 YYNGEE, per germline. The V end was cut by 6 bases, the J end by 5 bases, with 17 bases between. The CDR3 region is CASTPGPTETEAFF. Written as DNA, the CDR3 is TGTGCCAGCACCCCGGGACCTACGGAAACTGAAGCTTTCTTT.

The J gene is TRBJ2-3, the V gene TRBV28; the D gene is possibly TRBD2 (5 bases). Germline V lookup: CDR1 MDHEN, CDR2 SYDVKM. CDR3 length equals 14 residues. The V end was cut by 8 bases, the J end by 0 bases, with 12 bases between. CDR3 residues: CASLLGFSTDTQYF. The CDR3 nucleotides read TGTGCCAGCCTACTAGGGTTTAGCACAGATACGCAGTATTTT. The variable domain in full, with the rest retrieved from reference TRBV28 and TRBJ2-3, is DVKVTQSSRYLVKRTGEKVFLECVQDMDHENMFWYRQDPGLGLRLIYFSYDVKMKEKGDIPEGYSVSREKKERFSLILESASTNQTSMYLCASLLGFSTDTQYFGPGTRLTVL.

This clone was seen a few times. The genes are TRBV2 and TRBJ2-7; 10 bases are a match to TRBD1. Germline CDR1 SNHLY, CDR2 FYNNEI. The CDR3 length is 15 residues. The junction had 4 bases not matched to a gene; V was cut back by 5 bases and J by 0 bases. The CDR3: CASSLDRGDSYEQYF. CDR3 DNA sequence: TGTGCCAGCAGTTTGGACAGGGGGGACTCCTACGAGCAGTACTTC.

This CDR3 is CASSFRVDGELFF. The DNA for the CDR3 is TGTGCCAGCAGTTTCAGAGTGGACGGGGAGCTGTTTTTT. The chain combines TRBV27 with TRBJ2-2; D remains unclear. Germline assignment: CDR1 MNHEY and CDR2 SMNVEV (reference sequence). The CDR3 runs to 13 residues. V was shortened by 3 bases and J by 7 bases, with 9 bases between the two germline ends.